The source of this T cell receptor beta chain is a study of T cell clonotyping in hematopoietic cell transplantation. In the study overall: Cytoreduction preceded collection of pretransplant recipient samples. Study-wide points: No sorting was done, leaving CD4 and CD8 contributions mixed. At the given depth, recipient repertoires were over 95% de novo clonotypes.

The length of the CDR3 is 13 residues. V was clipped by 3 bases and J by 1 base, with 6 bases between them. Germline V CDR1 and CDR2: ENHRY, SYGVKD. The time point denotes: recipient sample about 28 days before transplant, after cytoreduction. On this clone: Antigen unknown.

The method was immunoSEQ multiplex PCR; TCRdb's version includes in-frame clones alone and lacks a portion of them. The profile shows tens of thousands of clones, 90% to 95% of them singletons. The sample consisted of peripheral blood mononuclear cells, taken before stem cell transplant. This chain links TRBV10-3 with TRBJ1-1; D is ambiguous. The clonotype originates from a man in his fifties with acute myeloid leukemia. Some clones in this sample may be carry-over from other donors' samples. The CDR3: CAISDRTNTEAFF. The DNA for the CDR3 is TGTGCCATCAGTGACAGGACGAACACTGAAGCTTTCTTT.